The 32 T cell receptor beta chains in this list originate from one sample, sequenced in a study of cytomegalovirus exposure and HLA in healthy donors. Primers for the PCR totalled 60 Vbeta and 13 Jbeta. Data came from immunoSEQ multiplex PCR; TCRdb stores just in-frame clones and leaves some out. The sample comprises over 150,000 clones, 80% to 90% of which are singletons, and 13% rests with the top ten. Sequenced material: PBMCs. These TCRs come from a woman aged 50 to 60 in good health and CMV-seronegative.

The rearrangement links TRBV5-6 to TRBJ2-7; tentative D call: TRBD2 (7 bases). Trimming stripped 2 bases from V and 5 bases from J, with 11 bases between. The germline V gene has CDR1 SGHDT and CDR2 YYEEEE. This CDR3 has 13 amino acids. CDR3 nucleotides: TGTGCCAGCAGCTTAGGGGGAGGGGACGAGCAGTACTTC. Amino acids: CASSLGGGDEQYF.

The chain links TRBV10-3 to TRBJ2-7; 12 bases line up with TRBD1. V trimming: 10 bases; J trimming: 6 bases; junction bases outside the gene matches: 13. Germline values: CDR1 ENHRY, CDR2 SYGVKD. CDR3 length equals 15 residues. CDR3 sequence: CATARKGQGAGEQYF. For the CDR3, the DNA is TGTGCCACGGCCCGCAAGGGACAGGGGGCGGGCGAGCAGTACTTC.

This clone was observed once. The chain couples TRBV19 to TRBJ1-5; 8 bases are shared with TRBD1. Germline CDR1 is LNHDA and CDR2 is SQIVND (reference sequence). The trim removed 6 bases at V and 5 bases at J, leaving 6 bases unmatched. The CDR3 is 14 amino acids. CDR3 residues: CASSPDRGDQPQHF. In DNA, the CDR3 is TGTGCCAGTAGCCCTGACAGGGGCGATCAGCCCCAGCATTTT.

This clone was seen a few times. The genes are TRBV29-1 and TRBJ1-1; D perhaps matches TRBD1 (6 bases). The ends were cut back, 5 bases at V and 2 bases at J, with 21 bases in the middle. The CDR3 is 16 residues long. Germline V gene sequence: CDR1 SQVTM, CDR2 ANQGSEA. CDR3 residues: CSVQLAARGGNTEAFF. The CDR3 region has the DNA TGCAGCGTTCAACTGGCAGCTAGAGGGGGAAACACTGAAGCTTTCTTT.

In nucleotides, the CDR3 is TGTGCCAGTAGTACAGCCGGGACAGGGGGTTCTTCCAACTATGGCTACACCTTC. This translates into CASSTAGTGGSSNYGYTF. The gene calls are TRBV19 and TRBJ1-2; 11 bases fit TRBD1. The CDR3 loop spans 18 amino acids. CDR1 LNHDA and CDR2 SQIVND come from the germline V gene (reference sequence). Unmatched junction bases numbered 12, after V lost 4 bases and J lost 2 bases.

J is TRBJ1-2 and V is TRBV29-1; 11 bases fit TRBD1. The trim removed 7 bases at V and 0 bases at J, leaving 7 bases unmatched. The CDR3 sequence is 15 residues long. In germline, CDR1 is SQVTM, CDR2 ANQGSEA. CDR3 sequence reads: CSDGTGGRANYGYTF. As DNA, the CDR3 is TGCAGCGACGGGACAGGGGGGAGAGCTAACTATGGCTACACCTTC.

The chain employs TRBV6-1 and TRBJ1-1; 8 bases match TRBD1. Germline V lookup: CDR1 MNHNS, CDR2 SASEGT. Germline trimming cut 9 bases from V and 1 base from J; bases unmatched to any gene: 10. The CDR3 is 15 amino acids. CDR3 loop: CASRSGQGRNTEAFF. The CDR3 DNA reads TGTGCCAGTCGATCCGGACAGGGACGGAACACTGAAGCTTTCTTT.

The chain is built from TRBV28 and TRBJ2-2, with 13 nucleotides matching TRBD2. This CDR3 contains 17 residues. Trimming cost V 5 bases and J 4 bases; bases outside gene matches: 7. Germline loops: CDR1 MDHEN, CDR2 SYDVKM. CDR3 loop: CASSPGLAGVVTGELFF. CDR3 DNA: TGTGCCAGCAGTCCAGGACTAGCGGGAGTTGTCACCGGGGAGCTGTTTTTT.

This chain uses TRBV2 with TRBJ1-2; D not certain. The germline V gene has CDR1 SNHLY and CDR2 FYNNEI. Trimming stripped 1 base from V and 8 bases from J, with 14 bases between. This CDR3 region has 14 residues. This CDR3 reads CASSEGEFGTGYTF. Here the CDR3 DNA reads TGTGCCAGCAGTGAAGGGGAGTTTGGAACGGGCTACACCTTC.

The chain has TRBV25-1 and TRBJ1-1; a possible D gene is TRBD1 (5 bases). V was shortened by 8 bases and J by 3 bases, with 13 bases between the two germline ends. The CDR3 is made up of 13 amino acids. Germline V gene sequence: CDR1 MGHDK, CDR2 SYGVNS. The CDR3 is CASVTPGDTEAFF. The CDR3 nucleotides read TGTGCCAGCGTTACCCCGGGGGACACTGAAGCTTTCTTT.

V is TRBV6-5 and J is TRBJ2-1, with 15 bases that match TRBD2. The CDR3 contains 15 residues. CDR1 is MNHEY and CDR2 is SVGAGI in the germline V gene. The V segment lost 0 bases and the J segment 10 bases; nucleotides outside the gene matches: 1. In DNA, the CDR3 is TGTGCCAGCAGTTACTCCGGGACTAGCGGGAGGGAGCAGTTCTTC. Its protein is CASSYSGTSGREQFF.

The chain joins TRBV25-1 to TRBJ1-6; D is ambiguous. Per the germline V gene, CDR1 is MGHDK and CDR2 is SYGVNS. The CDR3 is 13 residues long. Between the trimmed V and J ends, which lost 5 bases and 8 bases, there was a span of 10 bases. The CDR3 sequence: CASSSGGHSPLHF. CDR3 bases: TGTGCCAGCAGTTCAGGAGGGCATTCACCCCTCCACTTT.

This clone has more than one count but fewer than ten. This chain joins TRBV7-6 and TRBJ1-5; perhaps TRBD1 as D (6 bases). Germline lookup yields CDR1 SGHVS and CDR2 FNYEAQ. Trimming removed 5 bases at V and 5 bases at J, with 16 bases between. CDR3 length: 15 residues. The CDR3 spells CASSLLTGLDQPQHF. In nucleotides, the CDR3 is TGTGCCAGCAGCCTTCTGACAGGACTAGATCAGCCCCAGCATTTT.

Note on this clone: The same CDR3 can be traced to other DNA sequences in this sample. The CDR3, as DNA: TGTGCCAGCAGTTACCGACAAGAGAACACTGAAGCTTTCTTT. Protein product: CASSYRQENTEAFF. The chain combines TRBV6-6 with TRBJ1-1; no firm D call. Deletions cut 2 bases from V and 1 base from J, with 8 bases between. This CDR3 comprises 14 residues. CDR1 and CDR2 from the germline V gene are MNHNY and SVGAGI (reference sequence).

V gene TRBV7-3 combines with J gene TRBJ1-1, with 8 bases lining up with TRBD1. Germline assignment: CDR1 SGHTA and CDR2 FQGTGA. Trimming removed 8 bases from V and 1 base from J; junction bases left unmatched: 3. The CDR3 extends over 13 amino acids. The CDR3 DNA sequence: TGTGCCAGCGGACAGGGCTCGAACACTGAAGCTTTCTTT. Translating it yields CASGQGSNTEAFF.

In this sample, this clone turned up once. CDR3 sequence: CASSEVTSAHNEQFF. CDR3 bases: TGTGCCAGCAGTGAAGTCACTAGCGCCCACAATGAGCAGTTCTTC. V is TRBV6-1 and J is TRBJ2-1; 7 nucleotides match TRBD2. Germline lookup yields CDR1 MNHNS and CDR2 SASEGT. The V gene end was trimmed by 1 base and the J gene end by 5 bases; junction bases not matched to a gene: 5. This CDR3 is built from 15 residues.

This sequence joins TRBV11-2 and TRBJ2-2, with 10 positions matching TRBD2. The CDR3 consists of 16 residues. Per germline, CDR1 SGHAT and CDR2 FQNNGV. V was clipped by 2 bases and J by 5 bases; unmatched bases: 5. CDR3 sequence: CASSLLGLAVTGELFF. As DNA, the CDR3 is TGTGCCAGCAGCTTACTAGGACTAGCGGTTACCGGGGAGCTGTTTTTT.

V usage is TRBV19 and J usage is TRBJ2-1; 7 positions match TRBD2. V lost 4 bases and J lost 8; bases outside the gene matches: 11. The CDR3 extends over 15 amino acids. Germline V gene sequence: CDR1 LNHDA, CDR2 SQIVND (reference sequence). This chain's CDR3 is CASSRAGEGRDEQFF. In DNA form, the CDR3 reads TGTGCCAGTAGTAGGGCGGGAGAGGGGAGGGATGAGCAGTTCTTC.

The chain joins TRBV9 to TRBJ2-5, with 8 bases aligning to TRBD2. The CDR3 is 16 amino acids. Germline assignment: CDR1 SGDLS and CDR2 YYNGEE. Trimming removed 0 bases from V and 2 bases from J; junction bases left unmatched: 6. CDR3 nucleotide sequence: TGTGCCAGCAGCGTAGACGCGGGGGGCCTACAAGAGACCCAGTACTTC. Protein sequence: CASSVDAGGLQETQYF.

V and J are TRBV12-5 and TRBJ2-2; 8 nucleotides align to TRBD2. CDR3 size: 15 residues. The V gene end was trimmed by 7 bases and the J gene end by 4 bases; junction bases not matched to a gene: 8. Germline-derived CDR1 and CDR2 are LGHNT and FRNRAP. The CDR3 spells CASASGRVGTGELFF. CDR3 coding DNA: TGTGCTAGTGCAAGCGGGAGAGTCGGCACCGGGGAGCTGTTTTTT. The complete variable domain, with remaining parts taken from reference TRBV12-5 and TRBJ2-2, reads DARVTQTPRHKVTEMGQEVTMRCQPILGHNTVFWYRQTMMQGLELLAYFRNRAPLDDSGMPKDRFSAEMPDATLATLKIQPSEPRDSAVYFCASASGRVGTGELFFGEGSRLTVL.

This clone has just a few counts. The CDR3 loop reads CAWSVTPEAGYTF. The CDR3 DNA reads TGTGCCTGGAGTGTAACCCCCGAAGCCGGGTACACCTTC. This rearrangement joins TRBV30 to TRBJ1-2; D gene ambiguous. Germline values: CDR1 GTSNPN, CDR2 SVGIG (reference sequence). This CDR3 contains 13 residues. With 0 bases removed from V and 11 bases from J, the gap between germline ends came to 16 bases.

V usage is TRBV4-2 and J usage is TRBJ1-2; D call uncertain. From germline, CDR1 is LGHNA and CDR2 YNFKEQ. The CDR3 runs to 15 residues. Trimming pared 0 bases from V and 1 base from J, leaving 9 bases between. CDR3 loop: CASSQDLVNNYGYTF. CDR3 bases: TGTGCCAGCAGCCAAGATCTAGTAAATAACTATGGCTACACCTTC.

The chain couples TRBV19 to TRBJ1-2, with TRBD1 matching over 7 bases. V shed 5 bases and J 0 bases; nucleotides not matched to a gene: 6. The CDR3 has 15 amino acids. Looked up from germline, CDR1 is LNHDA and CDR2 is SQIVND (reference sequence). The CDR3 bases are TGTGCCAGTAGTGACAGGGATTCAGCTAACTATGGCTACACCTTC. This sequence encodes CASSDRDSANYGYTF.

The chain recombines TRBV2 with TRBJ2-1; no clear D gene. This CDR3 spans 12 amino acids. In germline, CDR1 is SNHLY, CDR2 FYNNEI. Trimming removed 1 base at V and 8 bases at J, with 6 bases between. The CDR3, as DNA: TGTGCCAGCAGTGAAGAGAGCGATGAGCAGTTCTTC. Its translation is CASSEESDEQFF.

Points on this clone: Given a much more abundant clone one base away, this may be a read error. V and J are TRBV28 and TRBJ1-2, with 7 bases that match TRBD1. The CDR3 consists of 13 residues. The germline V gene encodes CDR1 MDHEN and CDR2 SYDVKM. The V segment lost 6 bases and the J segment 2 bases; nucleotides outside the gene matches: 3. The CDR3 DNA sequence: TGTGCCAGCAGCTTGGGACAGAACTATGGCTACACCTTC. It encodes CASSLGQNYGYTF.

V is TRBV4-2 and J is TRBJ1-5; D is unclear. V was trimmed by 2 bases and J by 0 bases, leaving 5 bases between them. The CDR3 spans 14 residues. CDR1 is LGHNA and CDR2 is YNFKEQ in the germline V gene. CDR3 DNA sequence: TGTGCCAGCAGCCAACTAATTAGCAATCAGCCCCAGCATTTT. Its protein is CASSQLISNQPQHF.

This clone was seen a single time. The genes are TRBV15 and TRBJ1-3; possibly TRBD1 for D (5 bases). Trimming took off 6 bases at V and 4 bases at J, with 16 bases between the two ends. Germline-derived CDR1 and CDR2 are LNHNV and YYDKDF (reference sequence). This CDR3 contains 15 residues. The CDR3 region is CATSSGLGVGNTIYF. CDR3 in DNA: TGTGCCACCAGTTCCGGGCTAGGGGTCGGAAACACCATATATTTT.

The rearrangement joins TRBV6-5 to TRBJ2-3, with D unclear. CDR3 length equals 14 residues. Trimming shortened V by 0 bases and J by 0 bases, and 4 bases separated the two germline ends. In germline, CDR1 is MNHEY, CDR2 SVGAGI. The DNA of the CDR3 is TGTGCCAGCAGTTACTCGACTAGCACAGATACGCAGTATTTT. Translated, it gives CASSYSTSTDTQYF.

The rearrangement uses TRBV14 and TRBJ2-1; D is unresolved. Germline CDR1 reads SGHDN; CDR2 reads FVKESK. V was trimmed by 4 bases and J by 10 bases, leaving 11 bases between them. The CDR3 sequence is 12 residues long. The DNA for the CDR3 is TGTGCCAGCAGCCGGAGCGAAAGGGAGCAGTTCTTC. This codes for CASSRSEREQFF.

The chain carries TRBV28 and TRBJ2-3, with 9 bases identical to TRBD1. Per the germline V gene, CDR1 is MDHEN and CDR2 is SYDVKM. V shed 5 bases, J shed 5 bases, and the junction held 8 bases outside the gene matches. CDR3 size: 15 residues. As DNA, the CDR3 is TGTGCCAGCAGTGGACGACAGGGGGTAGGAGATACGCAGTATTTT. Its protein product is CASSGRQGVGDTQYF.

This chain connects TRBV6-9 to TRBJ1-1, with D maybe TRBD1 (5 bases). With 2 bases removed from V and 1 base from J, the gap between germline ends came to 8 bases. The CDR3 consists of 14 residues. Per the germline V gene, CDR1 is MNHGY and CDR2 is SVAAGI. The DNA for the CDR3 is TGTGCCAGCAGTTATACGGGGGAGAACACTGAAGCTTTCTTT. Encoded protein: CASSYTGENTEAFF.

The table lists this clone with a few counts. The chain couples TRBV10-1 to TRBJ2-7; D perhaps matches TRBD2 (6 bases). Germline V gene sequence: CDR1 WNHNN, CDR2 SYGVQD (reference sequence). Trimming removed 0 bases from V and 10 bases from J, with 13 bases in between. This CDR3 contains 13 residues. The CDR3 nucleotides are TGCGCCAGCAGTGAGTCGTTACTGGCGGGACAGTACTTC. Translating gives CASSESLLAGQYF.